This record concerns one TCR beta chain sequence. This CDR3 has 13 residues. In germline, CDR1 is SGHRS, CDR2 YFSETQ. The ends lost 4 bases at V and 5 bases at J; junction bases unmatched: 6. These data belong to a study of T cell responses to AZD1222 COVID-19 vaccine. Generated by immunoSEQ multiplex PCR, the TCRdb table keeps only in-frame clones and is missing some. Among about 160,000 clones listed, approximately 87% were seen once. This TCR was recovered from an adult who received the AZD1222 COVID-19 vaccine. The genes are TRBV5-1 and TRBJ2-7; 7 bases agree with TRBD1. Material: peripheral blood, obtained 28 days after the second AZD1222 dose. CDR3 nucleotide sequence: TGCGCCAGCAGCACGAGACAGGGCGACGAGCAGTACTTC. It codes for CASSTRQGDEQYF.